These T cell receptor beta chains were read from a single sample in a study of T-cell memory formation after mild COVID-19. TCRdb recomputed calls from the 5' RACE reads with MiXCR, one row per CDR3 protein. The sample has around 150,000 distinct CDR3 sequences, about 9.9% seen once. Sequencing used PBMCs or a T cell subset sorted from them (not recorded which). Receptor source: a man aged 18 to 30 who had mild COVID-19 (a few samples of this study predate the infection). Cell type and time point are not known. CDR3s include the opening cysteine and the closing phenylalanine or tryptophan. The D gene is left open where the match is weak. Not every row has a clone size; where given, it reads once, few, many or a size class.

v_gene	abundance	j_gene	d_gene	CDR3nt	CDR3aa
TRBV5-1	few	TRBJ2-1	NA	TGCGCCAGCAGCTTGGGGCCCTCGAGCTCCTACAATGAGCAGTTCTTC	CASSLGPSSSYNEQFF
TRBV29-1	many	TRBJ2-1	NA	TGCAGCGTTGAAGGTTCTAGTCCGCCCAGGGTAAACTACAATGAGCAGTTCTTC	CSVEGSSPPRVNYNEQFF
TRBV20-1	few	TRBJ2-1	NA	TGCAGTGCCCCGCCGAGACTAGCCTACAATGAGCAGTTCTTC	CSAPPRLAYNEQFF
TRBV4-1	NA	TRBJ1-5	NA	TGCGCCAGCAGCCAAACAGGCAACAATCAGCCCCAGCATTTT	CASSQTGNNQPQHF
TRBV5-1	NA	TRBJ1-4	NA	TGCGCCAGCAGCTACATGGGTGAAAAACTGTTTTTT	CASSYMGEKLFF
TRBV7-6	few	TRBJ1-3	NA	TGTGCCAGCAGCTACCGCGGAACCTCTGGAAACACCATATATTTT	CASSYRGTSGNTIYF
TRBV16	NA	TRBJ1-3	NA	TGTGCCAGCAGCCACGGCTCTGCTAGCTCTGGAAACACCATATATTTT	CASSHGSASSGNTIYF
TRBV24-1	few	TRBJ1-2	NA	TGTGCCACCAGCGCGGCGGGTATAGGCTACACCTTC	CATSAAGIGYTF
TRBV18	few	TRBJ1-6	NA	TGTGCCAGCCAAGACATGAATAATTCACCCCTCCACTTT	CASQDMNNSPLHF
TRBV18	NA	TRBJ2-3	TRBD2	TGTGCCAGCTCACCACCGGGACTAGCGGGAGATACGCAGTATTTT	CASSPPGLAGDTQYF
TRBV7-9	NA	TRBJ1-3	NA	TGTGCCAGCAGCCTCTTTCGGGCCGGCACGTCTCCTGGGGCGGCTGGAAACACCATATATTTT	CASSLFRAGTSPGAAGNTIYF
TRBV5-1	NA	TRBJ1-3	NA	TGCGCCAGCACCCCGGGCCCGCCTGGAAACACCATATATTTT	CASTPGPPGNTIYF
TRBV29-1	many	TRBJ2-5	NA	TGCAGCGTTGGCCAAGAGACCCAGTACTTC	CSVGQETQYF
TRBV29-1	NA	TRBJ2-3	NA	TGCAGCGTTGAGTCCCGGACGCAGTATTTT	CSVESRTQYF
TRBV2	NA	TRBJ1-1	TRBD1	TGTGCCAGCTCGGCCCCGGGACAGGGTCCTTATGGTGCTTTCTTT	CASSAPGQGPYGAFF
TRBV6-5	NA	TRBJ2-3	TRBD2	TGTGCCAGCAGTCCTCGCGGACTAGCGGGCGATACGCAGTATTTT	CASSPRGLAGDTQYF
TRBV4-1	few	TRBJ2-6	NA	TGCGCCAGCAGCCCTTGGAATAGCAGGTCTGGGGCCAACGTCCTGACTTTC	CASSPWNSRSGANVLTF
TRBV12-3/TRBV12-4	many	TRBJ1-2	TRBD1	TGTGCCAGCAACCCGGGACAGGGCTATGGCTACACCTTC	CASNPGQGYGYTF
TRBV5-1	many	TRBJ1-1	NA	TGCGCCAGCAGCTTGGTTTCGGGGAACACTGAAGCTTTCTTT	CASSLVSGNTEAFF
TRBV18	few	TRBJ1-3	NA	TGTGCCAGCTCACCACTCCAAGGCTCTGGAAACACCATATATTTT	CASSPLQGSGNTIYF
TRBV20-1	many	TRBJ2-3	NA	TGCAGTGCTAGGACAGATACGCAGTATTTT	CSARTDTQYF
TRBV7-8	NA	TRBJ1-1	NA	TGTGCCAGCAGCTCCGAGGGGGGCTGGGACACTGAAGCTTTCTTT	CASSSEGGWDTEAFF
TRBV18	few	TRBJ1-5	NA	TGTGCCAGCTCTTCTGTATTTAGCAATCAGCCCCAGCATTTT	CASSSVFSNQPQHF
TRBV4-2	NA	TRBJ1-4	NA	TGTGCCAGCAGCCAAGGAGGTGGTGGTTATGGAGAAAAACTGTTTTTT	CASSQGGGGYGEKLFF
TRBV6-5	few	TRBJ1-2	TRBD1	TGTGCCAGCAAAGGGACCGGGACAGGGAGAGCTAACTATGGCTACACCTTC	CASKGTGTGRANYGYTF
TRBV5-1	NA	TRBJ1-1	TRBD1	TGCGCCAGCAGCCCGCAACCTACAGGGGACACTGAAGCTTTCTTT	CASSPQPTGDTEAFF
TRBV5-1	NA	TRBJ2-3	NA	TGCGCCAGCAGCTTGGGACAGTCCAGGATCACAGATACGCAGTATTTT	CASSLGQSRITDTQYF
TRBV15	medium-sized	TRBJ2-5	NA	TGTGCCACCAGCAGAGATATTGAAACCCAGTACTTC	CATSRDIETQYF
TRBV5-1	NA	TRBJ2-3	NA	TGCGCCAGCAGTACCTCGGACAGCACTGATACGCAGTATTTT	CASSTSDSTDTQYF
TRBV6-1	few	TRBJ1-5	TRBD1	TGTGCCAGCGACAGGGAGCAATTACATAGCAATCAGCCCCAGCATTTT	CASDREQLHSNQPQHF
TRBV5-1	few	TRBJ1-1	NA	TGCGCCAGCAGCTTGGACAGTACTGAAGCTTTCTTT	CASSLDSTEAFF
TRBV29-1	NA	TRBJ2-2	TRBD1	TGCAGCGTTGGGGGGACAGAGAACACCGGGGAGCTGTTTTTT	CSVGGTENTGELFF
TRBV14	few	TRBJ2-5	NA	TGTGCCAGCAGCCAGGCCGGAGTCACCCAGTACTTC	CASSQAGVTQYF
TRBV20-1	NA	TRBJ2-1	TRBD2	TGCAGTGCTGACCCTACTAGCGGGGAGAACAATGAGCAGTTCTTC	CSADPTSGENNEQFF
TRBV7-8	NA	TRBJ2-3	NA	TGTGCCAGCAGCTTAGTACGGGTTCTGGCCACAGATACGCAGTATTTT	CASSLVRVLATDTQYF
TRBV12-3/TRBV12-4	many	TRBJ1-1	NA	TGTGCCAGCAGCTTAGTGGGGGGAACTGAAGCTTTCTTT	CASSLVGGTEAFF
TRBV5-5	NA	TRBJ1-5	NA	TGTGCCAGCAGCCCCACAGGGTTGTATCAGCCCCAGCATTTT	CASSPTGLYQPQHF
TRBV6-2/TRBV6-3	few	TRBJ2-3	NA	TGTGCCAGCAGTCCGGGACTCACCACAGATACGCAGTATTTT	CASSPGLTTDTQYF
TRBV5-1	many	TRBJ2-1	NA	TGCGCCAGCAGCTTGGGGCCCGGTGGGAATGAGCAGTTCTTC	CASSLGPGGNEQFF
TRBV5-1	few	TRBJ2-3	NA	TGCGCCAGCAGCGCCCCTAGCACAGATACGCAGTATTTT	CASSAPSTDTQYF
TRBV11-3	few	TRBJ2-5	NA	TGTGCCAGCAGCTCGGGACCTTCTGCAGAGACCCAGTACTTC	CASSSGPSAETQYF